A single sample gave rise to the 24 T cell receptor beta chains below, sequenced in a study of T cells in Graves' hyperthyroidism and ophthalmopathy. RNA transcripts were the template for amplifying TCR beta CDR3 regions. When the TCR CDR3 underwent first-round RT-PCR, the HTBI primer set was used. TCRdb independently ran MiXCR on the multiplex PCR reads; one entry per CDR3 protein. The table shows fewer than 500,000 distinct CDR3 sequences, with roughly 15% occurring only once. Sequenced input: blood. These receptors all come from a man younger than 30 with Graves' ophthalmopathy.

This clonotype was picked up a small number of times. The V gene is TRBV11-3, the J gene TRBJ1-6; D might be TRBD1 (6 bases). Germline lookup yields CDR1 SGHNT and CDR2 YENEEA. The V end lost 8 bases, the J end lost 0 bases, and 17 bases lay between the germline ends. The CDR3 extends over 17 amino acids. Here the CDR3 DNA reads TGTGCCAGCGGCGCTACCACAGGGAGCTCCTATAATTCACCCCTCCACTTT. It translates to CASGATTGSSYNSPLHF.

The V call is TRBV6-1, the J call TRBJ1-2, with D possibly TRBD1 on 5 matching bases. The CDR3 loop spans 14 amino acids. Between the trimmed V and J ends, which lost 5 bases and 3 bases, there was a span of 13 bases. From germline, CDR1 is MNHNS and CDR2 SASEGT. CDR3: CASSWAGPHYGYTF. The CDR3 coding sequence is TGTGCCAGCAGTTGGGCAGGGCCTCACTATGGCTACACCTTC.

The V and J genes are TRBV4-2 and TRBJ2-7, with 7 positions matching TRBD2. The J segment lost 0 bases and the V segment lost 0 bases, leaving 8 bases of the junction unmatched. Germline assignment: CDR1 LGHNA and CDR2 YNFKEQ. This CDR3 is 17 amino acids long. The CDR3 here is CASSQDFPAGSSYEQYF. DNA of the CDR3: TGTGCCAGCAGCCAAGATTTCCCAGCGGGAAGCTCCTACGAGCAGTACTTC.

Turning to this clonotype: Given a much more abundant clone one base away, this may be a read error. The chain has TRBV6-1 and TRBJ1-1; 11 nucleotides align to TRBD1. The junction had 4 bases not matched to a gene; V was cut back by 11 bases and J by 5 bases. CDR3 length: 12 amino acids. Per the germline V gene, CDR1 is MNHNS and CDR2 is SASEGT. The CDR3 sequence: CAAGQGETEAFF. The DNA of the CDR3 is TGTGCCGCGGGACAGGGGGAAACTGAAGCTTTCTTT.

The V call is TRBV19, the J call TRBJ1-5; TRBD1 matches at 8 bases. The junction had 7 bases not matched to a gene; V was cut back by 3 bases and J by 6 bases. The germline V gene encodes CDR1 LNHDA and CDR2 SQIVND (reference sequence). The CDR3 is 15 amino acids. The CDR3 DNA reads as TGTGCCAGTAGTATGACGACAGGGGTAGGTCAGCCCCAGCATTTT. Its protein is CASSMTTGVGQPQHF.

The chain is built from TRBV15 and TRBJ2-3; 8 nucleotides line up with TRBD2. V trimming: 1 base; J trimming: 4 bases; junction bases outside the gene matches: 10. Germline values: CDR1 LNHNV, CDR2 YYDKDF (reference sequence). The CDR3 is made up of 17 amino acids. This CDR3 is CATSRVSRGGIADTQYF. CDR3 coding DNA: TGTGCCACCAGCAGAGTGTCCCGGGGGGGAATTGCAGATACGCAGTATTTT.

This clonotype was seen many times. The chain links TRBV10-3 to TRBJ2-1; a weak D match, TRBD2 (5 bases). The ends were cut back, 2 bases at V and 5 bases at J, with 10 bases in the middle. The CDR3 contains 14 residues. The germline V gene has CDR1 ENHRY and CDR2 SYGVKD. The DNA of the CDR3 is TGTGCCATCAGTGAGCCGACTACTAACAATGAGCAGTTCTTC. Its protein product is CAISEPTTNNEQFF.

This clonotype was counted a few times. The rearrangement uses TRBV4-1 and TRBJ2-7, with TRBD2 matching over 8 bases. V was pared by 2 bases and J by 3 bases, with 6 bases of the junction left unmatched. In germline, CDR1 is MGHRA, CDR2 YSYEKL. The CDR3 is 15 residues long. The CDR3 sequence is CASSQISGTHYEQYF. CDR3 nucleotides: TGCGCCAGCAGCCAAATTAGCGGGACCCACTACGAGCAGTACTTC.

This clonotype was counted many times. The chain recombines TRBV6-6 with TRBJ2-2, with 8 bases that match TRBD1. The CDR3 is 16 residues long. Trimming cost V 0 bases and J 4 bases; bases outside gene matches: 4. The V gene's germline CDR1 is MNHNY and CDR2 SVGAGI (reference sequence). The CDR3 DNA reads as TGTGCCAGCAGTTACTCGTACAGGGGGACCACCGGGGAGCTGTTTTTT. Amino acids: CASSYSYRGTTGELFF.

The table lists this clonotype with many counts. The chain is built from TRBV15 and TRBJ2-7, with a weak D call TRBD2 (6 bases). V lost 0 bases and J 0 bases, leaving 12 bases between the germline ends. Germline-derived CDR1 and CDR2 are LNHNV and YYDKDF (reference sequence). This CDR3 has 16 amino acids. CDR3 residues: CATSRDPAGISYEQYF. DNA of the CDR3: TGTGCCACCAGCAGAGATCCTGCGGGGATCTCCTACGAGCAGTACTTC. Full variable domain (rest looked up from reference TRBV15 and TRBJ2-7): DAMVIQNPRYQVTQFGKPVTLSCSQTLNHNVMYWYQQKSSQAPKLLFHYYDKDFNNEADTPDNFQSRRPNTSFCFLDIRSPGLGDTAMYLCATSRDPAGISYEQYFGPGTRLTVT.

This clonotype came up many times. The rearrangement uses TRBV4-1 and TRBJ2-3; D possibly uses TRBD1 or TRBD2 (5 bases each). Germline loops: CDR1 MGHRA, CDR2 YSYEKL. The CDR3 totals 13 residues. Trimming took 5 bases from V and 4 from J, leaving 10 bases between them. The CDR3 DNA reads as TGCGCCAGCAGCTATTTGGGGGCAGATACGCAGTATTTT. It encodes CASSYLGADTQYF.

The table lists this clonotype with many counts. The chain is built from TRBV3-1 and TRBJ2-7, with unresolved D. CDR1 and CDR2 (germline): LGHDT, YNNKEL (reference sequence). This CDR3 is built from 15 residues. V was clipped by 3 bases and J by 3 bases, with 15 bases between them. The CDR3 loop reads CASSHDSLPIYEQYF. In DNA, the CDR3 is TGTGCCAGCAGCCATGATAGTTTGCCCATCTACGAGCAGTACTTC.

This clonotype was recorded at least ten times. The V and J genes are TRBV12-3 or TRBV12-4 and TRBJ1-2; D remains unclear. V shed 4 bases and J shed 5 bases, with 20 bases lying between them. The CDR3 is 16 residues long. This chain's CDR3 is CASSSYRGSVRYGYTF. In nucleotides, the CDR3 is TGTGCCAGCAGTTCATACCGGGGTTCGGTGAGATATGGCTACACCTTC.

This clonotype showed up many times. The V call is TRBV6-1, the J call TRBJ2-2; the match to TRBD2 covers 11 bases. Trimming removed 0 bases from V and 4 bases from J; junction bases left unmatched: 13. CDR3 length equals 20 residues. CDR1 is MNHNS and CDR2 is SASEGT in the germline V gene. The DNA for the CDR3 is TGTGCCAGCAGTGAAGCGCGGTTTCGACTAGCGGGAAAGATCACCGGGGAGCTGTTTTTT. It translates to CASSEARFRLAGKITGELFF.

In this sample, this clonotype turned up many times. The chain employs TRBV28 and TRBJ2-7; 10 bases align to TRBD1. The germline gives CDR1 MDHEN, CDR2 SYDVKM. The CDR3 is made up of 13 amino acids. V lost 8 bases to trimming and J lost 5 bases; unmatched junction nucleotides: 6. The CDR3 region is CASREGQGNEQYF. CDR3 in DNA: TGTGCCAGCCGCGAGGGACAGGGGAACGAGCAGTACTTC.

Worth noting for this clonotype: Relative to the germline gene, one junction end is altered; a read error may explain this. CDR3: CASSGTTGTQYF. The CDR3 DNA is TGTGCCAGCAGCGGGACCACAGGTACGCAGTATTTT. The J gene is TRBJ2-3, the V gene TRBV3-1; D is perhaps TRBD1 or TRBD2 (5 bases each). The V gene's germline CDR1 is LGHDT and CDR2 YNNKEL (reference sequence). This CDR3 comprises 12 residues.

The CDR3 sequence is CAQRAATNYGYTF. Written as DNA, the CDR3 is TGTGCCCAGAGGGCCGCAACTAACTATGGCTACACCTTC. V gene TRBV30 combines with J gene TRBJ1-2; D gene ambiguous. The CDR3 covers 13 residues. CDR1 and CDR2 (germline): GTSNPN, SVGIG (reference sequence). V dropped 8 bases and J dropped 0 bases, with 13 bases sitting between them.

This clonotype appeared many times. The chain joins TRBV28 to TRBJ1-1; 8 bases match TRBD1. Germline CDR1 reads MDHEN; CDR2 reads SYDVKM. Trimming cost V 5 bases and J 3 bases; bases outside gene matches: 8. This CDR3 region has 15 residues. The CDR3 is CASSPDRDRYTEAFF. For the CDR3, the DNA is TGTGCCAGCAGTCCTGACAGGGACAGGTACACTGAAGCTTTCTTT. The full variable domain, in which reference TRBV28 and TRBJ1-1 provide the parts outside the CDR3, is DVKVTQSSRYLVKRTGEKVFLECVQDMDHENMFWYRQDPGLGLRLIYFSYDVKMKEKGDIPEGYSVSREKKERFSLILESASTNQTSMYLCASSPDRDRYTEAFFGQGTRLTVV.

In its sample, this clonotype was seen many times. V gene TRBV7-2 combines with J gene TRBJ2-3; TRBD2 agrees at 10 bases. Unmatched junction bases numbered 8, after V lost 3 bases and J lost 5 bases. This CDR3 has 16 residues. Germline V gives CDR1 SGHTA, CDR2 FQGNSA. CDR3 in DNA: TGTGCCAGCAGCTTCTCCAGCGGGGGGGCCGGAGATACGCAGTATTTT. Protein sequence: CASSFSSGGAGDTQYF.

About this clonotype: A much larger clone lies a single base off, so this may be a read error. The V call is TRBV6-2 or TRBV6-3, the J call TRBJ2-7; D unresolved. The CDR3 totals 15 residues. CDR1 is MNHEY, CDR2 SVGEGT, per germline. CDR3 sequence: CASRPAVGSFYELYF. The CDR3 nucleotides read TGTGCCAGCAGACCGGCGGTTGGGTCATTCTACGAGCTGTACTTC.

The chain couples TRBV7-9 to TRBJ2-5, with D unresolved. CDR3 length: 12 amino acids. Trimming stripped 3 bases from V and 5 bases from J, with 7 bases between. Germline CDR1 and CDR2: SEHNR and FQNEAQ (reference sequence). DNA for the CDR3: TGTGCCAGCAGCTTGTCGTGGGAGACCCAGTACTTC. It specifies CASSLSWETQYF.

Many counts were recorded for this clonotype. The chain is built from TRBV29-1 and TRBJ2-2, with D perhaps matching TRBD1 (6 bases). This CDR3 comprises 13 residues. The germline CDR1 and CDR2 sequences are SQVTM and ANQGSEA. V lost 3 bases and J lost 5, with 10 bases in between. The CDR3 coding sequence is TGCAGCGTTGAGCAGGGGAGTACCGGGGAGCTGTTTTTT. Translated, it gives CSVEQGSTGELFF.

This clonotype was seen at least ten times. This chain connects TRBV19 to TRBJ1-1, with 11 positions matching TRBD1. V was clipped by 10 bases and J by 6 bases; unmatched bases: 4. Germline V gene lookup returns CDR1 LNHDA and CDR2 SQIVND (reference sequence). This CDR3 contains 12 residues. This chain's CDR3 is CAITGQGAEAFF. For the CDR3, the DNA is TGTGCCATTACGGGACAGGGGGCTGAAGCTTTCTTT.

This clonotype showed up just a few times. The chain has TRBV14 and TRBJ2-7, with 11 bases that match TRBD1. This CDR3 has 14 residues. Per the germline V gene, CDR1 is SGHDN and CDR2 is FVKESK. The junction had 9 bases not matched to a gene; V was cut back by 7 bases and J by 7 bases. The CDR3 sequence is CASKAGQGALEQYF. In nucleotides, the CDR3 is TGTGCCAGCAAGGCCGGACAGGGGGCTTTAGAGCAGTACTTC.